The present T cell receptor (beta chain) was sequenced within a study of blood T cells in healthy people across ages. Overall study context: Using template switching, researchers captured about one barcoded beta molecule for each two T cells. Study outcomes and limitations: PBMCs went unsorted, and a conclusive naive versus antigen-experienced comparison was therefore prevented.

On this clonotype itself: Its target is unknown. Sequence at one end of the junction differs from germline and may be a read error.

The authors drew around 11 milliliters of peripheral blood from each donor. A J-beta primer mix and a sample-barcoded 5' primer were used in a second PCR of roughly 7 to 12 cycles. The authors tagged each cDNA molecule using a template-switch adaptor with 12 random nucleotides. TCRdb analysed the 5' RACE reads with MiXCR anew, one entry per CDR3 protein. The data contain 700,000 to 850,000 distinct CDR3 sequences, 53% of them singletons. The clonotype originates from a man older than 75 in good health. The material sequenced was blood.

The CDR3 nucleotides are TGCAGCGCTAGAGCCCCTCGGGACAAGAATCAGCCCCAGCATTTT. The encoded protein is CSARAPRDKNQPQHF. V is TRBV20-1 and J is TRBJ1-5, with D perhaps matching TRBD1 (6 bases). Germline CDR1 reads DFQATT; CDR2 reads SNEGSKA (reference sequence). The CDR3 has 15 amino acids.